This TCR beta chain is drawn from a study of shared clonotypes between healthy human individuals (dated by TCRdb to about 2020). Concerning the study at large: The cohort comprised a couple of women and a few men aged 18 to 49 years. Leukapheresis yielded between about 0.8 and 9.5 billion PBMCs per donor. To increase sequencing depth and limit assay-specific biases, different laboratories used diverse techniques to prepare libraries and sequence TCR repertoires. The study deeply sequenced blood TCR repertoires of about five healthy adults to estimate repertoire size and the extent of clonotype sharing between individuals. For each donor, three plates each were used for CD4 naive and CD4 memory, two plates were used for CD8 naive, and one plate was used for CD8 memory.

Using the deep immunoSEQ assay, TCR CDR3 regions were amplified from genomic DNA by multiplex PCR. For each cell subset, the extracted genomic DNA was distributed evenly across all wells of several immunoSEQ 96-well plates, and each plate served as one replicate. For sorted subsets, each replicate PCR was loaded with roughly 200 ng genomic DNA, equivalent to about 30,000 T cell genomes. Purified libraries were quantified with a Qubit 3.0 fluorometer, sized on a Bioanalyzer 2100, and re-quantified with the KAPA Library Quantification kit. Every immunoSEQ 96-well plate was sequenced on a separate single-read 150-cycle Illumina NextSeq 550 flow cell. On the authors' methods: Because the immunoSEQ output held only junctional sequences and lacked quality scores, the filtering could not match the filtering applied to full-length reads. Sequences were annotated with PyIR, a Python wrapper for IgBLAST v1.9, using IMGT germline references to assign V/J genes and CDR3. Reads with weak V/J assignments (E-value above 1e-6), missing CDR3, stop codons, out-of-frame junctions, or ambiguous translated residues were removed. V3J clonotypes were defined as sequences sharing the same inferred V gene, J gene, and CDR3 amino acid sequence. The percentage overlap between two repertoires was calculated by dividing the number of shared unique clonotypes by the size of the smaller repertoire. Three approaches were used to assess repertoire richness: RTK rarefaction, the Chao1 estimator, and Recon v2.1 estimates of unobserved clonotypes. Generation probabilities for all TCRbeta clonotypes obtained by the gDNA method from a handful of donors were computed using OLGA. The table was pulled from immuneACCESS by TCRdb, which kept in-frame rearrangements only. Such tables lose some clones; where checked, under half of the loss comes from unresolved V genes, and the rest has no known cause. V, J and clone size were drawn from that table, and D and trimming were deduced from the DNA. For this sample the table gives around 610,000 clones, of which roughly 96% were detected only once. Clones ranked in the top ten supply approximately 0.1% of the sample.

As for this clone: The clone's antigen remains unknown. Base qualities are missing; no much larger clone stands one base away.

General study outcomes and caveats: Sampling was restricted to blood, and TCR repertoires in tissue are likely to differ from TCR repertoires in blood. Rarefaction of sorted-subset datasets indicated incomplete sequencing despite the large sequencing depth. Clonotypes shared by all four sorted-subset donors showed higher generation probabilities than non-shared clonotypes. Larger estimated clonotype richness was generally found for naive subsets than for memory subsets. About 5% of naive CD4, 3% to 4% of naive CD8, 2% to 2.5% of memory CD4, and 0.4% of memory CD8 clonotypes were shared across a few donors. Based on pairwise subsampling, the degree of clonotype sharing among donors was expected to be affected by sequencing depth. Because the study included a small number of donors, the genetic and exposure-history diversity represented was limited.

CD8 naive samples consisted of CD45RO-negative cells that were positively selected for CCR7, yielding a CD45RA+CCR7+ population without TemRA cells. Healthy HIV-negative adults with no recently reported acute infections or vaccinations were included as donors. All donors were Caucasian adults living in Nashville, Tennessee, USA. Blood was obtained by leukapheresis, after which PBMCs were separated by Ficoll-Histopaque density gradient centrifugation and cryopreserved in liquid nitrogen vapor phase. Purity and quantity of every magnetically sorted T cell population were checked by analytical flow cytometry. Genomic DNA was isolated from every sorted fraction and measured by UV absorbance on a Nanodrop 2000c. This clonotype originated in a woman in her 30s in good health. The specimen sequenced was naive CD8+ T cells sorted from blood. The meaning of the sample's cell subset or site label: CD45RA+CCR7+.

Here is the DNA: TGCAGCGTTTTTGACAGGATATACGGCTACACCTTC. It codes for CSVFDRIYGYTF. The chain couples TRBV29-1 to TRBJ1-2; the D gene is perhaps TRBD1, on 6 matching bases. Reading from cysteine to phenylalanine, the CDR3 counts 12 amino acids. Kept here is only the CDR3 DNA, which spans 36 bases and is read in frame from base 1. V is shortened by 5 bases, J by 8 bases, and the region joining them spans 15 bases. Sequences SQVTM (CDR1) and ANQGSEA (CDR2) are obtained from the germline V gene.